The subject of this entry is one T cell receptor beta chain. The antigen is unknown. The CDR3 runs to 15 residues. The V end lost 4 bases, the J end lost 5 bases, and 18 bases lay between the germline ends. Looked up from germline, CDR1 is SGHRS and CDR2 is YFSETQ. Time point specified: baseline pretreatment blood. The treatment denotes: 15 Gy SBRT to primary tumor, nephrectomy 4 weeks later. This sample was included in a study of radiation and T cells in renal cell carcinoma. Study context: Nephrectomy followed 15 Gy stereotactic body radiation by 4 weeks. Study findings and constraints: Without pretreatment biopsies, baseline tumor clonotype presence was undetermined.

Produced via immunoSEQ multiplex PCR; TCRdb's table is partial and in-frame only. The data hold 150,000 or so clones, with about 88% observed a single time. The receptor's source is a woman aged 45-65 years with renal cell carcinoma. The input for sequencing was blood, taken from a patient whose treatment included radiotherapy and nephrectomy. The gene calls are TRBV5-1 and TRBJ2-5; maybe TRBD2 (6 bases). The CDR3 bases are TGCGCCAGCAGCCCGGGGACGCGGGAAGGGGAGACCCAGTACTTC. Translating it yields CASSPGTREGETQYF.